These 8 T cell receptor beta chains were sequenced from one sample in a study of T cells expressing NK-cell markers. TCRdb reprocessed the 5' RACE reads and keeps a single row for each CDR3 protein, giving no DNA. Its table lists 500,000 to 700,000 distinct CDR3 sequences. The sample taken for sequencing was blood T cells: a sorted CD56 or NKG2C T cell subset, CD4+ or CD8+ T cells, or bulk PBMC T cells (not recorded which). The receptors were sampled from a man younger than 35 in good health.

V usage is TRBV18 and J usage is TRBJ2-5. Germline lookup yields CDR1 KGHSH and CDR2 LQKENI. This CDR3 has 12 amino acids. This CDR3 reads CASSPLTETQYF.

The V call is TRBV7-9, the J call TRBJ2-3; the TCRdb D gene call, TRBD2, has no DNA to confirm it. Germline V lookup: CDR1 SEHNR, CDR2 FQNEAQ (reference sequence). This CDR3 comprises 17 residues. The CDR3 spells CASSLYNSRRRGDTQYF.

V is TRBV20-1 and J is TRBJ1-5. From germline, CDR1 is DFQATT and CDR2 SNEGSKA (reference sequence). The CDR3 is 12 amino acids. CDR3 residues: CSAKLPGQPQHF.

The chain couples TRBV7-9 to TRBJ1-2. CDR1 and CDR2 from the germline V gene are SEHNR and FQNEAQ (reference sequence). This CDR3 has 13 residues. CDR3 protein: CASSFHGDRGYTF. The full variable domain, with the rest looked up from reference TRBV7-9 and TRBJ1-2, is DTGVSQNPRHKITKRGQNVTFRCDPISEHNRLYWYRQTLGQGPEFLTYFQNEAQLEKSRLLSDRFSAERPKGSFSTLEIQRTEQGDSAMYLCASSFHGDRGYTFGSGTRLTVV.

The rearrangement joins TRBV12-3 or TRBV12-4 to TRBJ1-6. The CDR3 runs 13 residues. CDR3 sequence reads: CASSWGRDSPLHF.

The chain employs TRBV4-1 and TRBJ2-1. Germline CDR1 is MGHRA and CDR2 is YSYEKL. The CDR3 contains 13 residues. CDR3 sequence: CASSQEHWNEQFF.

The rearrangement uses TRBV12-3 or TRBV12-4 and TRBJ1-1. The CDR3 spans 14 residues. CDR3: CASSQRTQNTEAFF.

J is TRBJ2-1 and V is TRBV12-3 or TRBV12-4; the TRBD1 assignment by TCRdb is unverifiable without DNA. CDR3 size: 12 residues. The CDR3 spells CASTPKRDEQFF.